This T cell receptor beta chain originates from a study of T-cell memory formation after mild COVID-19. Study results and limitations: The appearance of some responding clones in pre-infection memory suggested that cross-reactive memory joined.

At least ten counts were recorded for this clonotype. Antigen unknown. Trimming cost V 5 bases and J 4 bases, with 11 bases left between them. CDR1 is KGHSH, CDR2 LQKENI, per germline. The CDR3 loop spans 13 amino acids. MiXCR, applied by TCRdb to the 5' RACE reads, yields one record per CDR3 protein. The sample records hundreds of thousands of distinct CDR3 sequences, roughly 20% being singletons. This receptor was identified in an adult woman who had mild COVID-19 (a few samples of this study predate the infection). Cell type and time point are not known. V and J are TRBV18 and TRBJ2-5; no firm D call. Sequencing input: PBMCs or a T cell subset sorted from them (not recorded which). This CDR3 reads CASSAFMGETQYF. In nucleotides, the CDR3 is TGTGCCAGCTCAGCCTTTATGGGAGAGACCCAGTACTTC.